This entry is about one TCR beta chain. The antigen is undetermined. Each cell subset's genomic DNA was divided evenly among several immunoSEQ plates. Template for every sorted-subset replicate PCR totaled around 200 ng DNA, tens of thousands of T cell genomes. The table came from immunoSEQ multiplex PCR; TCRdb's copy has only in-frame clones and leaves some out. This repertoire shows fewer than 700,000 clones, about 95% found once; its top ten account for over 0.09%. The entry originates in a study of shared clonotypes between healthy human individuals. CD45RO-negative, CCR7-positively selected cells formed the naive CD8 fraction, excluding terminally differentiated effector memory CD45RA+ cells. Only Caucasian adults living in Nashville, Tennessee made up the donor group. Broader study findings: Sequencing of the sorted subsets was shown by rarefaction to be incomplete despite large depth.

The source of this sequence is a woman under 40 in good health. What was sequenced was naive CD8+ T cells sorted from blood.

The CDR3 here is CASSLTTLGIQYF. CDR3 DNA: TGTGCCAGCAGTTTAACCACTTTAGGCATTCAGTACTTC. V is TRBV27 and J is TRBJ2-4; no reliable D call. Germline CDR1 is MNHEY and CDR2 is SMNVEV (reference sequence). Deletions cut 2 bases from V and 9 bases from J, with 11 bases between. This CDR3 comprises 13 residues.